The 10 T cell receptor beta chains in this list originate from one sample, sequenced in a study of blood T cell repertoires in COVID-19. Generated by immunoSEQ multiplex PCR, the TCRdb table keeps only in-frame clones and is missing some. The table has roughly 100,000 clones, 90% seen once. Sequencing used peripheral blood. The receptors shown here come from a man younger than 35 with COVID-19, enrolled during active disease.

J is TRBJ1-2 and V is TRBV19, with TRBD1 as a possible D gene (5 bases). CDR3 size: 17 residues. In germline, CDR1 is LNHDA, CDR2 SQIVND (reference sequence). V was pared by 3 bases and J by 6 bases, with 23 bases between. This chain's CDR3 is CASSMGRGRPLSHGYTF. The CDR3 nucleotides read TGTGCCAGTAGTATGGGGCGCGGGAGGCCTCTCTCGCATGGCTACACCTTC.

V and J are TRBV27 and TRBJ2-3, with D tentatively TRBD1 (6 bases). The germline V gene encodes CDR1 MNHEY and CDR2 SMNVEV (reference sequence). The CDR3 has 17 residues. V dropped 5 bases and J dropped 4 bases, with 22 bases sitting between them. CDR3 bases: TGTGCCAGCAGTCCCCCACGAGCTCCTAGACAGGCAGATACGCAGTATTTT. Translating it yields CASSPPRAPRQADTQYF.

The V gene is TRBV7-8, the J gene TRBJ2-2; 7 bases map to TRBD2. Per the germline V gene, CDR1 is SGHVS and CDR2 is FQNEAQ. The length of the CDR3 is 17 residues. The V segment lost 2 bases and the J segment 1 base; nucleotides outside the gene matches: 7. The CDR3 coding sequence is TGTGCCAGCAGCTTAAGAAGGGGAGGGAGGAACACCGGGGAGCTGTTTTTT. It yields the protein CASSLRRGGRNTGELFF.

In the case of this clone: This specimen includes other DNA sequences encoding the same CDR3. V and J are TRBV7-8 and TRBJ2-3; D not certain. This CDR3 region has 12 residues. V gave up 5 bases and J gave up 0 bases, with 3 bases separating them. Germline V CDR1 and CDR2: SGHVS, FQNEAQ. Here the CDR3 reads CASSPSTDTQYF. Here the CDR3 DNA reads TGTGCCAGCAGCCCAAGCACAGATACGCAGTATTTT.

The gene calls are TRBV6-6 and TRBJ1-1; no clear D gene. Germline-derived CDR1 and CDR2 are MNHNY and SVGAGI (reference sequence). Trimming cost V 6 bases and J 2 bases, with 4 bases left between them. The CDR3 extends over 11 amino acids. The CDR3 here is CASRLNTEAFF. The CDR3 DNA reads TGTGCCAGCAGACTTAACACTGAAGCTTTCTTT.

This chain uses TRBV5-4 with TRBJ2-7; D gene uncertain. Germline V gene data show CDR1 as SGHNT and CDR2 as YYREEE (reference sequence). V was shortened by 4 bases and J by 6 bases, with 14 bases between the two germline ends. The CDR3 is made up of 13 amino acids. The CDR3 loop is CASSPSSRREQYF. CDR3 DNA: TGTGCCAGCAGCCCATCTAGTCGGCGCGAGCAGTACTTC. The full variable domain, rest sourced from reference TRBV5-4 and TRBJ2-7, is ETGVTQSPTHLIKTRGQQVTLRCSSQSGHNTVSWYQQALGQGPQFIFQYYREEENGRGNFPPRFSGLQFPNYSSELNVNALELDDSALYLCASSPSSRREQYFGPGTRLTVT.

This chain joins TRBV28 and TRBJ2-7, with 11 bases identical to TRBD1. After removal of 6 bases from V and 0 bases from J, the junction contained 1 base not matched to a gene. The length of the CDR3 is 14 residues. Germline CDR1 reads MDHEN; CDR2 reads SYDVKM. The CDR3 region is CASRGQGVSYEQYF. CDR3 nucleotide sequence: TGTGCCAGCAGGGGACAGGGGGTCTCCTACGAGCAGTACTTC. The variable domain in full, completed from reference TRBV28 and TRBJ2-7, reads DVKVTQSSRYLVKRTGEKVFLECVQDMDHENMFWYRQDPGLGLRLIYFSYDVKMKEKGDIPEGYSVSREKKERFSLILESASTNQTSMYLCASRGQGVSYEQYFGPGTRLTVT.

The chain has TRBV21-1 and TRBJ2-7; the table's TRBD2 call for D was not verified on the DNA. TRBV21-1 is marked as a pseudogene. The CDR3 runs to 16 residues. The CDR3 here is CASRALGGTVSYEQYF. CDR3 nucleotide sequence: TGTGCCAGCAGAGCACTGGGAGGGACGGTATCCTACGAGCAGTACTTC.

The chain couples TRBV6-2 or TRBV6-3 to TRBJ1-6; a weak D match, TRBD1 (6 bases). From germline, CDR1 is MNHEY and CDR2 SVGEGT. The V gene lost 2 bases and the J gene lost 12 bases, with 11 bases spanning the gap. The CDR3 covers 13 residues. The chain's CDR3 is CASSYVSRGPLHF. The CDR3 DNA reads TGTGCCAGCAGTTACGTTTCCAGGGGACCCCTCCACTTT.

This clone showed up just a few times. The CDR3 sequence is CSASYSTEAFF. Here the CDR3 DNA reads TGCAGTGCTAGCTACAGTACTGAAGCTTTCTTT. This rearrangement joins TRBV20-1 to TRBJ1-1; D gene uncertain. The V end lost 3 bases, the J end lost 5 bases, and 7 bases lay between the germline ends. CDR1 and CDR2 from the germline V gene are DFQATT and SNEGSKA (reference sequence). CDR3 size: 11 residues.